The rows below give T cell receptor beta chains drawn from one sample of a study of T cell repertoires in aging, cancer and after chemotherapy. Using its own MiXCR run on the multiplex PCR reads, TCRdb lists one record per CDR3 protein. The sample has 3,000 or so distinct CDR3 sequences, roughly a fifth seen once. Material for sequencing was blood. These TCRs come from a human donor with a solid tumor. Each CDR3 is given with its conserved first and last residue.

v_call cdr3_aa
TRBV6-1 CASSEFRGGIQYF
TRBV5-1 CASSWAPGVDTQYF
TRBV7-3 CASSRGLAGEGNEQFF
TRBV7-6 CASSLGGTGRHTEAFF
TRBV6-2/TRBV6-3 CASSWGQGAYEQYF
TRBV5-4 CASSLAGDPRTDTQYF
TRBV20-1 CSARDVTNYGYTF
TRBV6-2/TRBV6-3 CASWDYPAETQYF
TRBV6-5 CASSYSDGGLGNTIYF
TRBV5-6 CASSLGLAGGETQYF
TRBV19 CASSMYKGNRDSPLHF
TRBV6-2/TRBV6-3 CASGIAGDYNEQFF
TRBV5-1 CATPPGEANYGYTF
TRBV14 CASSSSEAGVYVGTDTQYF
TRBV29-1 CSVVTAGPTQYF
TRBV11-2 CARSLLSSVNTEAFF
TRBV12-3/TRBV12-4 CASSLRNTEAFF